Presented here are 7 T cell receptor beta chains from one specimen sequenced in a study of shared clonotypes between healthy human individuals. Assay: immunoSEQ multiplex PCR; the TCRdb copy retains only in-frame clones and omits some. The sample carries 2 million to 2.5 million clones, around 95% recorded once. Sequencing was done on a sample of naive CD4+ T cells sorted from blood. Subset indicated: CD45RA+ positively selected. The origin of the receptors is a man younger than 35 in good health.

This clone has a single count. The chain recombines TRBV7-2 with TRBJ1-6; TRBD1 matches 9 bases. CDR1 and CDR2 (germline): SGHTA, FQGNSA. V trimming: 1 base; J trimming: 7 bases; junction bases outside the gene matches: 8. The CDR3 is 17 residues long. The CDR3 reads CASSLEGTGGGNSPLHF. CDR3 DNA sequence: TGTGCCAGCAGCTTAGAAGGTACAGGGGGCGGCAATTCACCCCTCCACTTT. Full variable domain (missing parts from reference TRBV7-2 and TRBJ1-6): GAGVSQSPSNKVTEKGKDVELRCDPISGHTALYWYRQSLGQGLEFLIYFQGNSAPDKSGLPSDRFSAERTGGSVSTLTIQRTQQEDSAVYLCASSLEGTGGGNSPLHFGNGTRLTVT.

The chain carries TRBV5-1 and TRBJ1-1, with a weak D call TRBD1 (5 bases). The length of the CDR3 is 15 residues. Deletions cut 3 bases from V and 7 bases from J, with 19 bases between. The V gene's germline CDR1 is SGHRS and CDR2 YFSETQ. In nucleotides, the CDR3 is TGCGCCAGCAGCTCATCAGCAGGGTGGGAGGGTGAAGCTTTCTTT. Translating gives CASSSSAGWEGEAFF.

The chain has TRBV30 and TRBJ2-6; D is perhaps TRBD1 or TRBD2 (7 bases each). This CDR3 region has 14 residues. Trimming took off 3 bases at V and 10 bases at J, with 16 bases between the two ends. The germline V gene encodes CDR1 GTSNPN and CDR2 SVGIG (reference sequence). This CDR3 reads CAWSPRGGRNVLTF. In DNA, the CDR3 is TGTGCCTGGAGCCCCAGGGGGGGACGAAACGTCCTGACTTTC.

The chain carries TRBV5-1 and TRBJ2-5; a weak D match, TRBD1 (5 bases). Germline V gene data show CDR1 as SGHRS and CDR2 as YFSETQ. The CDR3 spans 14 residues. Trimming shortened V by 4 bases and J by 2 bases, and 12 bases separated the two germline ends. The CDR3, as DNA: TGCGCCAGCAGCGGTCAGGGAACTCAAGAGACCCAGTACTTC. This codes for CASSGQGTQETQYF.

The gene calls are TRBV11-2 and TRBJ2-7, with 12 bases identical to TRBD2. V shed 7 bases, J shed 4 bases, and the junction held 8 bases outside the gene matches. CDR1 and CDR2 from the germline V gene are SGHAT and FQNNGV. The CDR3 loop spans 15 amino acids. The CDR3 is CASTKTSGRAYEQYF. The DNA of the CDR3 is TGTGCCAGCACCAAGACTAGCGGGAGAGCTTACGAGCAGTACTTC.

The gene calls are TRBV20-1 and TRBJ2-1; 8 bases match TRBD2. Germline V lookup: CDR1 DFQATT, CDR2 SNEGSKA (reference sequence). The V segment lost 3 bases and the J segment 14 bases; nucleotides outside the gene matches: 6. The CDR3 has 11 amino acids. The CDR3 region is CSASPGGPKFF. CDR3 DNA: TGCAGTGCTAGTCCGGGAGGGCCTAAGTTCTTC.

The V call is TRBV7-3, the J call TRBJ2-7; TRBD2 matches 8 bases. This CDR3 has 16 amino acids. V lost 2 bases and J lost 0; bases outside the gene matches: 6. Germline values: CDR1 SGHTA, CDR2 FQGTGA. DNA of the CDR3: TGTGCCAGCAGCTTAGTGGGCGGGAGGAGCTCCTACGAGCAGTACTTC. This translates into CASSLVGGRSSYEQYF.